The 20 T cell receptor beta chains below come from one sample, sequenced in a study of early T cells in non-severe SARS-CoV-2 infection. Each CDR3 protein is one row after TCRdb ran MiXCR on the 5' RACE reads. The sample includes roughly 50,000 distinct CDR3 sequences, 6.5% to 9% of them seen just once. Sample: whole blood. The receptors here all came from an adult who was a healthcare worker with PCR-confirmed SARS-CoV-2 infection or an uninfected control (not recorded which).

This clonotype has a count of ten or more. The gene calls are TRBV21-1 and TRBJ2-7. TRBV21-1 corresponds to a pseudogene. CDR3 length: 14 amino acids. CDR3 DNA sequence: TGTGCCAGTAATCCGGCCACCTCTACCTACGAGCAGTACTTC. Its protein is CASNPATSTYEQYF.

Ten or more counts support this clonotype. The chain couples TRBV12-3 or TRBV12-4 to TRBJ1-1; 10 bases are a match to TRBD1. This CDR3 spans 16 amino acids. V lost 9 bases and J lost 0; bases outside the gene matches: 10. CDR3: CASKIPGTGVNTEAFF. DNA of the CDR3: TGTGCCAGTAAGATCCCCGGGACAGGGGTGAACACTGAAGCTTTCTTT.

The table lists this clonotype with many counts. The genes are TRBV29-1 and TRBJ1-2; 7 positions agree with TRBD1. The CDR3 loop spans 14 amino acids. With V trimmed by 2 bases and J by 7 bases, 10 bases remained unmatched. Germline V lookup: CDR1 SQVTM, CDR2 ANQGSEA. The CDR3: CSVEPARGRGGYTF. CDR3 DNA: TGCAGCGTTGAACCTGCGAGGGGGCGCGGTGGCTACACCTTC.

This clonotype was counted a few times. The CDR3 ends on some other residue instead of the conserved phenylalanine or tryptophan, so this is likely a read error. It is unclear where the CDR3 begins or ends on the DNA, so no DNA is shown, and the CDR3 is as TCRdb lists it. This chain joins TRBV12-3 or TRBV12-4 and TRBJ2-1; the table calls TRBD2, which could not be checked here. The length of the CDR3 is 13 amino acids, counting both ends. The CDR3 is CASSLRGSGVPQI.

The rearrangement links TRBV28 to TRBJ1-5; D perhaps matches TRBD1 (5 bases). The CDR3 spans 17 residues. V was clipped by 4 bases and J by 3 bases, with 19 bases between them. Germline V gene sequence: CDR1 MDHEN, CDR2 SYDVKM. The CDR3 region is CASSWGLVQSPNQPQHF. The CDR3 nucleotides are TGTGCCAGCAGTTGGGGCTTAGTCCAATCCCCCAATCAGCCCCAGCATTTT.

The chain links TRBV28 to TRBJ1-1, with D perhaps TRBD1 (6 bases). CDR3 length: 15 amino acids. In germline, CDR1 is MDHEN, CDR2 SYDVKM. V was pared by 6 bases and J by 6 bases, with 20 bases between. Here the CDR3 DNA reads TGTGCCAGCAGGCGAAGTATTCAGGGGCGGGCTGAAGCTTTCTTT. Translated, it gives CASRRSIQGRAEAFF.

This clonotype was picked up a small number of times. The CDR3 is CASRLRSGANVLTF. The CDR3 nucleotides read TGTGCCAGCAGGTTGCGATCTGGGGCCAACGTCCTGACTTTC. The rearrangement links TRBV12-3 or TRBV12-4 to TRBJ2-6; unclear D gene. The V end was cut by 6 bases, the J end by 1 base, with 7 bases between. The CDR3 consists of 14 residues.

The chain joins TRBV3-1 to TRBJ2-1; D possibly corresponds to TRBD2 (7 bases). Germline CDR1 and CDR2: LGHDT and YNNKEL (reference sequence). V was cut by 0 bases and J by 2 bases, with 11 bases left in between. The CDR3 consists of 16 residues. The CDR3 region is CASSQDWGGAYNEQFF. As DNA, the CDR3 is TGTGCCAGCAGCCAAGATTGGGGGGGCGCCTACAATGAGCAGTTCTTC.

In its sample, this clonotype was seen many times. The genes are TRBV30 and TRBJ1-2; D uncertain. Per the germline V gene, CDR1 is GTSNPN and CDR2 is SVGIG (reference sequence). The CDR3 has 14 residues. V lost 6 bases and J 2 bases, leaving 16 bases between the germline ends. CDR3 in DNA: TGTGCCTGCCCTAGTCAGGTCACCAACTATGGCTACACCTTC. Its protein product is CACPSQVTNYGYTF.

This clonotype has only a few counts. The chain combines TRBV20-1 with TRBJ1-6; D not resolved. Germline V lookup: CDR1 DFQATT, CDR2 SNEGSKA (reference sequence). CDR3 length equals 15 residues. The V gene lost 0 bases and the J gene lost 7 bases, with 13 bases spanning the gap. CDR3 in DNA: TGCAGTGCTAGAGATGAGGCTGGCGGGAATTCACCCCTCCACTTT. It specifies CSARDEAGGNSPLHF.

The chain has TRBV3-1 and TRBJ2-3, with D perhaps matching TRBD1 or TRBD2 (5 bases each). V was shortened by 5 bases and J by 0 bases, with 9 bases between the two germline ends. The CDR3 has 14 amino acids. Germline CDR1 LGHDT, CDR2 YNNKEL (reference sequence). The CDR3 spells CASSTGPSTDTQYF. CDR3 DNA: TGTGCCAGCAGCACGGGACCAAGCACAGATACGCAGTATTTT.

The J gene is TRBJ1-6, the V gene TRBV6-1; TRBD1 is a possible D gene (5 bases). This CDR3 is 15 amino acids long. Between the trimmed V and J ends, which lost 2 bases and 7 bases, there was a span of 12 bases. Germline values: CDR1 MNHNS, CDR2 SASEGT. CDR3: CASSEIQGGNSPLHF. The CDR3 region has the DNA TGTGCCAGCAGTGAAATCCAGGGAGGCAATTCACCCCTCCACTTT.

This clonotype was seen only a few times. This sequence joins TRBV7-9 and TRBJ1-1; D remains ambiguous. V lost 8 bases and J 1 base, leaving 14 bases between the germline ends. Germline-derived CDR1 and CDR2 are SEHNR and FQNEAQ (reference sequence). There are 14 residues in the CDR3. DNA for the CDR3: TGTGCCAGCCTGGGAATTGGTCCGAACACTGAAGCTTTCTTT. It is translated as CASLGIGPNTEAFF.

In this sample, this clonotype turned up many times. The V call is TRBV28, the J call TRBJ2-7; 7 nucleotides align to TRBD1. The V gene's germline CDR1 is MDHEN and CDR2 SYDVKM. After removal of 2 bases from V and 2 bases from J, the junction contained 0 bases not matched to a gene. The CDR3 is made up of 13 amino acids. The CDR3 coding sequence is TGTGCCAGCAGTTTAGGGACAGCCTACGAGCAGTACTTC. This encodes CASSLGTAYEQYF. Together with reference TRBV28 and TRBJ2-7, the CDR3 gives the full variable domain: DVKVTQSSRYLVKRTGEKVFLECVQDMDHENMFWYRQDPGLGLRLIYFSYDVKMKEKGDIPEGYSVSREKKERFSLILESASTNQTSMYLCASSLGTAYEQYFGPGTRLTVT.

Ten or more counts support this clonotype. The rearrangement uses TRBV2 and TRBJ2-7; weak D call: TRBD1 (6 bases). Germline V gene lookup returns CDR1 SNHLY and CDR2 FYNNEI. This CDR3 comprises 13 residues. Trimming removed 4 bases from V and 7 bases from J, with 14 bases in between. CDR3 loop: CASSVRGVGEQYF. Here the CDR3 DNA reads TGTGCCAGCAGTGTCAGGGGTGTGGGGGAGCAGTACTTC.

This clonotype appeared many times. V is TRBV4-3 and J is TRBJ2-3; D not resolved. The V and J ends lost 3 bases and 5 bases respectively, with 9 bases between them. Germline V lookup: CDR1 LGHNA, CDR2 YSLEER. The CDR3 spans 13 residues. The CDR3 is CASSQGDGDTQYF. DNA of the CDR3: TGCGCCAGCAGCCAGGGCGACGGAGATACGCAGTATTTT.

The chain recombines TRBV11-3 with TRBJ2-1; 7 bases line up with TRBD2. Germline CDR1 is SGHNT and CDR2 is YENEEA. This CDR3 comprises 15 residues. The junction had 8 bases not matched to a gene; V was cut back by 6 bases and J by 3 bases. The CDR3 DNA is TGTGCCAGCAGTTCCCAGCGGGGATACTACAATGAGCAGTTCTTC. Encoded protein: CASSSQRGYYNEQFF.

This clonotype was seen only a few times. This chain connects TRBV18 to TRBJ2-3; D may be TRBD2 (6 bases). Germline V lookup: CDR1 KGHSH, CDR2 LQKENI. Trimming left V 0 bases short and J 0 bases short, with 13 bases between. CDR3 length equals 17 residues. The CDR3 coding sequence is TGTGCCAGCTCACCACCCCCAGGCGGGGAGAGCACAGATACGCAGTATTTT. It is translated as CASSPPPGGESTDTQYF.

The gene calls are TRBV5-4 and TRBJ2-2; TRBD1 agrees at 7 bases. With V trimmed by 4 bases and J by 6 bases, 9 bases remained unmatched. Germline-derived CDR1 and CDR2 are SGHNT and YYREEE (reference sequence). The CDR3 has 15 residues. The DNA for the CDR3 is TGTGCCAGCAGCCCCCGGCAGGGGGTGGCCGGGGAGCTGTTTTTT. This encodes CASSPRQGVAGELFF.

This clonotype is labeled medium-sized. The chain employs TRBV20-1 and TRBJ2-1; D is uncertain. CDR3 length equals 14 residues. V dropped 6 bases and J dropped 6 bases, with 18 bases sitting between them. CDR1 and CDR2 from the germline V gene are DFQATT and SNEGSKA (reference sequence). Here the CDR3 reads CSALQLGMANEQFF. CDR3 sequence (DNA): TGCAGTGCGCTACAGCTGGGGATGGCCAATGAGCAGTTCTTC.